This T cell receptor beta chain was sequenced in a study of T cell repertoires in cytomegalovirus infection. In the study overall: Recently described HLA-C-restricted plus well-studied HLA-B-restricted CMV epitopes were used. It can be stated that public TCR beta signatures indicated CMV infection as well as a matching HLA type.

TCRdb ran MiXCR on the reads and lists one entry per CDR3 protein. This sample yields roughly 68,000 distinct CDR3 sequences, of which just over 20% are seen a single time; roughly 73% belongs to the top ten. The CDR3 is 17 amino acids. The J segment lost 9 bases and the V segment lost 5 bases, leaving 16 bases of the junction unmatched. The germline CDR1 and CDR2 sequences are SGHVS and FQNEAQ. The study, taken as a whole, reports: CMV-specific TCR beta clonotypes restricted by HLA-C dominated the ex vivo response.

In this sample, this clonotype turned up a few times. The antigen remains undetermined. This chain uses TRBV7-8 with TRBJ2-1; 10 nucleotides agree with TRBD2. The sample in question was CD8+ T cells from cultured PBMCs, obtained from culture after CMV antigen stimulation. The receptor comes from a human donor in good health (CMV status not recorded). Some clones in this sample may be carry-over from other donors' samples. The CDR3 DNA is TGTGCCAGCAGCCCGACAGTCAGGAGCGGGGGGGCCGTTGAGCAGTTCTTC. Encoded protein: CASSPTVRSGGAVEQFF. The variable domain in full, with the rest retrieved from reference TRBV7-8 and TRBJ2-1, is GAGVSQSPRYKVAKRGQDVALRCDPISGHVSLFWYQQALGQGPEFLTYFQNEAQLDKSGLPSDRFFAERPEGSVSTLKIQRTQQEDSAVYLCASSPTVRSGGAVEQFFGPGTRLTVL.